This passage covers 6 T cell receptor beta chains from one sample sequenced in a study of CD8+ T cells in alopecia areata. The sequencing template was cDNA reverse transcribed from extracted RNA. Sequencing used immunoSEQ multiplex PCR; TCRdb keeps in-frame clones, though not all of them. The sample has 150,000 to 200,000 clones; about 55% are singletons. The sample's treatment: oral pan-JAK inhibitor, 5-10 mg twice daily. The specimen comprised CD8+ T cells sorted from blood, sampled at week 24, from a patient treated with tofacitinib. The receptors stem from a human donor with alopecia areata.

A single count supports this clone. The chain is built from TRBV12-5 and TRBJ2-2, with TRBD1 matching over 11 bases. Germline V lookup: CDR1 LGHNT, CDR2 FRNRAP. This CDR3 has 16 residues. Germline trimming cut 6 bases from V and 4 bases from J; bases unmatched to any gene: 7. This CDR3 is CASGRSGTGGTGELFF. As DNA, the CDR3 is TGTGCTAGTGGCCGTTCTGGGACAGGGGGCACCGGGGAGCTGTTTTTT.

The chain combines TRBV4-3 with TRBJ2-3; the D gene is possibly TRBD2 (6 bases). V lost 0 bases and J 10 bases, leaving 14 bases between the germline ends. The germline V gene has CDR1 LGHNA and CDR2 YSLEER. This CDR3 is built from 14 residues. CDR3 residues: CASSQDSTWEAQYF. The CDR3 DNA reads TGCGCCAGCAGCCAAGATTCGACTTGGGAGGCGCAGTATTTT.

The CDR3 DNA follows: TGCAGCGCCCGAGAACAGGGGGCAGATGGCTACACCTTC. It encodes CSAREQGADGYTF. The chain combines TRBV29-1 with TRBJ1-2; TRBD1 aligns across 9 bases. The CDR3 consists of 13 residues. The trim removed 7 bases at V and 6 bases at J, leaving 9 bases unmatched. The germline CDR1 and CDR2 sequences are SQVTM and ANQGSEA.

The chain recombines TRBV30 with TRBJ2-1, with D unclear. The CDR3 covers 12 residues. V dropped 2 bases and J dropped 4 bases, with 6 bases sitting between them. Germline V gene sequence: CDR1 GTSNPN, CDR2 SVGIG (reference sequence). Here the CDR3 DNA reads TGTGCCTGGAGTCGGCTTTACAATGAGCAGTTCTTC. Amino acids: CAWSRLYNEQFF.

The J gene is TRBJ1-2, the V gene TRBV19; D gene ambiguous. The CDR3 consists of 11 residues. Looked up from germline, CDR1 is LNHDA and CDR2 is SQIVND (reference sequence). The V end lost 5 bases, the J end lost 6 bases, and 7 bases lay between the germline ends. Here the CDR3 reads CASSGVNGYTF. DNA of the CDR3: TGTGCCAGTAGTGGGGTAAATGGCTACACCTTC.

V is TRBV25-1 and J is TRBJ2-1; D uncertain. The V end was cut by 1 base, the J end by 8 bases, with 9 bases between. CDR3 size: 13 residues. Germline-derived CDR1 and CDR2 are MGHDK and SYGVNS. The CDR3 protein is CASSELKGYEQFF. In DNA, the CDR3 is TGTGCCAGCAGTGAATTGAAGGGATATGAGCAGTTCTTC. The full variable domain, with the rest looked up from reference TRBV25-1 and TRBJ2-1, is EADIYQTPRYLVIGTGKKITLECSQTMGHDKMYWYQQDPGMELHLIHYSYGVNSTEKGDLSSESTVSRIRTEHFPLTLESARPSHTSQYLCASSELKGYEQFFGPGTRLTVL.